This T cell receptor beta chain was captured by sequencing in a study of T cell responses to AZD1222 COVID-19 vaccine. Points from the study as a whole: Donors, mostly white British, included more females; clonal diversity was possibly underestimated. Vaccine-associated CD4 TCRs spanned spike, dominant at 160-218 and 743-854.

The repertoire was sequenced with immunoSEQ multiplex PCR; TCRdb's copy has only in-frame clones and lacks some. Among over 110,000 clones listed, around 90% were seen once. This clone has just one count. The antigen is not known. Analysis merged second doses at about 4 or about 12 weeks. The V gene's germline CDR1 is MDHEN and CDR2 SYDVKM. V was clipped by 4 bases and J by 4 bases, with 17 bases between them. The CDR3 has 16 amino acids. This sequence joins TRBV28 and TRBJ1-3, with a tentative D call TRBD1 (6 bases). The origin of this receptor is an adult who received the AZD1222 COVID-19 vaccine. The material sequenced was peripheral blood, taken 28 days after the second AZD1222 dose. CDR3: CASSSQGLLWGNTIYF. CDR3 bases: TGTGCCAGCAGTTCACAGGGCCTCCTCTGGGGAAACACCATATATTTT.